These 14 T cell receptor beta chains came from one sample sequenced in a study of spatial heterogeneity in lung cancer (dated by TCRdb to between 2018 and 2021). The time point label of this sample denotes: blood at routine non-recurrence follow-up after resection. TCR sequencing used whole RNA extracted from tumor and nontumor lung tissue, or from cryopreserved PBMC samples, without cell sorting. Library preparation used 5' RACE. Sequencing took place on a NextSeq 500. TCRdb redid the processing of the public reads, applying fastp at Q25 and MiXCR, and retained in-frame beta chains. When rows share a CDR3 protein, they turn into one entry using the most common DNA and genes. Across this sample there are about 52,000 distinct CDR3 sequences, with around 7.7% seen only once. 35% of the sample is taken by the ten largest. Sequenced material: PBMCs, taken at follow-up. These receptors were obtained from a female donor with early-stage non-small cell lung cancer.

This rearrangement joins TRBV5-1 to TRBJ2-7; 8 nucleotides agree with TRBD1. CDR1 is SGHRS and CDR2 is YFSETQ in the germline V gene. The J segment lost 6 bases and the V segment lost 3 bases, leaving 5 bases of the junction unmatched. This CDR3 is built from 13 residues. CDR3 residues: CASSSDRVREQYF. CDR3 DNA sequence: TGCGCCAGCAGCTCGGACAGGGTTCGCGAGCAGTACTTC.

Details on this clonotype: A read error may explain this, as a much larger clone is one base away. The chain uses TRBV2 and TRBJ2-5; D is perhaps TRBD1 (5 bases). Trimming left V 11 bases short and J 4 bases short, with 14 bases between. The CDR3 has 12 amino acids. CDR1 is SNHLY and CDR2 is FYNNEI in the germline V gene. CDR3 sequence: CADSIYVETQYF. Written as DNA, the CDR3 is TGTGCCGACAGCATCTACGTAGAGACCCAGTACTTC.

Ten or more counts support this clonotype. The V gene is TRBV15, the J gene TRBJ2-5, with D perhaps assigned TRBD1 or TRBD2 (5 bases each). CDR1 is LNHNV, CDR2 YYDKDF, per germline (reference sequence). V shed 2 bases and J shed 4 bases, with 14 bases lying between them. CDR3 length: 15 residues. CDR3 protein: CATSRTDRGGETQYF. The CDR3 DNA sequence: TGTGCCACCAGCAGAACGGACCGTGGGGGAGAGACCCAGTACTTC.

This clonotype was found a few times. The chain couples TRBV7-9 to TRBJ2-5; 8 bases are shared with TRBD2. Trimming removed 5 bases from V and 1 base from J; junction bases left unmatched: 3. Germline V lookup: CDR1 SEHNR, CDR2 FQNEAQ (reference sequence). This CDR3 comprises 14 residues. The CDR3 DNA reads TGTGCCAGCAGCCAAGGGACTAGCCAAGAGACCCAGTACTTC. Protein product: CASSQGTSQETQYF. The entire variable domain, with the rest obtained from reference TRBV7-9 and TRBJ2-5, is as follows: DTGVSQNPRHKITKRGQNVTFRCDPISEHNRLYWYRQTLGQGPEFLTYFQNEAQLEKSRLLSDRFSAERPKGSFSTLEIQRTEQGDSAMYLCASSQGTSQETQYFGPGTRLLVL.

This clonotype was recorded at least ten times. J is TRBJ2-2 and V is TRBV7-3; the D gene is possibly TRBD1 (5 bases). This CDR3 has 13 amino acids. The V gene lost 4 bases and the J gene lost 4 bases, with 7 bases spanning the gap. The germline gives CDR1 SGHTA, CDR2 FQGTGA. This CDR3 reads CASSSQGTGELFF. Here the CDR3 DNA reads TGTGCCAGCAGCTCTCAGGGCACCGGGGAGCTGTTTTTT.

The chain recombines TRBV5-4 with TRBJ1-1; D unresolved. This CDR3 is built from 14 residues. Trimming removed 5 bases from V and 5 bases from J, with 16 bases in between. Germline loops: CDR1 SGHNT, CDR2 YYREEE (reference sequence). CDR3 residues: CASRMLGSRTEAFF. CDR3 nucleotide sequence: TGTGCCAGCAGAATGTTGGGGTCGAGAACTGAAGCTTTCTTT.

In this sample, this clonotype turned up a few times. This rearrangement joins TRBV6-1 to TRBJ2-5, with D maybe TRBD1 (6 bases). CDR1 MNHNS and CDR2 SASEGT come from the germline V gene. This CDR3 is built from 13 residues. Trimming took 7 bases from V and 1 from J, leaving 10 bases between them. In nucleotides, the CDR3 is TGTGCCAGCATTTCACAGGGCCAAGAGACCCAGTACTTC. Residues: CASISQGQETQYF.

At least ten counts were recorded for this clonotype. V usage is TRBV5-1 and J usage is TRBJ2-7; 7 bases are a match to TRBD1. The CDR3 spans 15 residues. The germline V gene has CDR1 SGHRS and CDR2 YFSETQ. The junction had 13 bases not matched to a gene; V was cut back by 6 bases and J by 4 bases. Here the CDR3 reads CASKKMGTAQYEQYF. CDR3 coding DNA: TGCGCCAGCAAGAAGATGGGGACAGCCCAATACGAGCAGTACTTC.

This clonotype has a handful of counts. The chain links TRBV6-4 to TRBJ1-5; 7 bases are a match to TRBD1. V lost 4 bases and J lost 5; bases outside the gene matches: 11. Germline CDR1 is MRHNA and CDR2 is SNTAGT. The length of the CDR3 is 16 residues. CDR3 protein: CASSGSPQGEDQPQHF. The CDR3 nucleotides read TGTGCCAGCAGTGGCTCGCCTCAGGGGGAGGATCAGCCCCAGCATTTT.

This clonotype showed up many times. The V and J genes are TRBV6-2 or TRBV6-3 and TRBJ2-4; no clear D. CDR1 and CDR2 from the germline V gene are MNHEY and SVGEGT. V gave up 6 bases and J gave up 6 bases, with 21 bases separating them. The length of the CDR3 is 16 residues. The DNA for the CDR3 is TGTGCCAGCAGCCCACCCCTTAGGGTTTGGGTAAACATTCAGTACTTC. Translated: CASSPPLRVWVNIQYF.

V usage is TRBV18 and J usage is TRBJ2-6; D not resolved. V was shortened by 0 bases and J by 0 bases, with 3 bases between the two germline ends. The CDR3 totals 15 residues. CDR1 and CDR2 from the germline V gene are KGHSH and LQKENI. The CDR3 protein is CASSPPSSGANVLTF. The CDR3 DNA reads TGTGCCAGCTCACCACCCAGCTCTGGGGCCAACGTCCTGACTTTC.

This clonotype was detected ten times or more. V and J are TRBV11-2 and TRBJ2-2; D is undetermined. Germline V CDR1 and CDR2: SGHAT, FQNNGV. This CDR3 region has 16 residues. Trimming pared 4 bases from V and 2 bases from J, leaving 14 bases between. The DNA for the CDR3 is TGTGCCAGCAGCTACCAGGTTCCTTCTAACACCGGGGAGCTGTTTTTT. This codes for CASSYQVPSNTGELFF.

This chain connects TRBV19 to TRBJ2-2, with a tentative D call TRBD1 (6 bases). Germline CDR1 reads LNHDA; CDR2 reads SQIVND (reference sequence). Trimming took off 3 bases at V and 0 bases at J, with 11 bases between the two ends. There are 16 residues in the CDR3. The CDR3 DNA is TGTGCCAGTAGTATCTCAGGGACAACGAACACCGGGGAGCTGTTTTTT. Translating gives CASSISGTTNTGELFF.

About this clonotype: A read error is possible here, since a much larger clone lies one base away. The rearrangement joins TRBV2 to TRBJ2-3; D ambiguous. The CDR3 runs 11 residues. Germline CDR1 SNHLY, CDR2 FYNNEI. Here the CDR3 DNA reads TGTGTCAGCAGCATAACAGATACGCAGTATTTT. Translated: CVSSITDTQYF. Drawing the rest from reference TRBV2 and TRBJ2-3, the complete variable domain is EPEVTQTPSHQVTQMGQEVILRCVPISNHLYFYWYRQILGQKVEFLVSFYNNEISEKSEIFDDQFSVERPDGSNFTLKIRSTKLEDSAMYFCVSSITDTQYFGPGTRLTVL.